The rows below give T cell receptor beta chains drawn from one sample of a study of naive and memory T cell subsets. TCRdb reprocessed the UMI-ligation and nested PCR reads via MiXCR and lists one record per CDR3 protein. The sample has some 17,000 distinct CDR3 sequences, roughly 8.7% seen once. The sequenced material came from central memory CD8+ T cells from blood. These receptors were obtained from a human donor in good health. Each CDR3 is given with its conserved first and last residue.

CDR3: CASSFLTSGANVLTF
J: TRBJ2-6
V: TRBV28

CDR3: CASSEGVGLRYEQYF
J: TRBJ2-7
V: TRBV28

CDR3: CASSYLIFWYTGELFF
J: TRBJ2-2
V: TRBV6-2/TRBV6-3

CDR3: CASSSTGGSGANVLTF
J: TRBJ2-6
V: TRBV6-5

CDR3: CAGGVAGGAETQYF
J: TRBJ2-5
V: TRBV7-9

CDR3: CASGSGEPYEQYF
J: TRBJ2-7
V: TRBV6-2/TRBV6-3

CDR3: CASSQSLAGEGDTQYF
J: TRBJ2-3
V: TRBV4-3

CDR3: CSATTGTFYEQYF
J: TRBJ2-7
V: TRBV20-1

CDR3: CATGALEDQVSKYTF
J: TRBJ1-2
V: TRBV19

CDR3: CATQGGRTYNEQFF
J: TRBJ2-1
V: TRBV24-1

CDR3: CASSYSLGDSNQPQHF
J: TRBJ1-5
V: TRBV6-2/TRBV6-3

CDR3: CASRGGRVEQYF
J: TRBJ2-7
V: TRBV7-9

CDR3: CASRGVMNTEAFF
J: TRBJ1-1
V: TRBV2

CDR3: CASSLVGTEQFF
J: TRBJ2-1
V: TRBV12-3/TRBV12-4

CDR3: CSARDGIWVSGRQYF
J: TRBJ2-3
V: TRBV20-1

CDR3: CASSLLPPGGPEQFF
J: TRBJ2-1
V: TRBV27

CDR3: CASSPRLGGDYNEQFF
J: TRBJ2-1
V: TRBV7-9

CDR3: CASSAPGTKSSYEQYF
J: TRBJ2-7
V: TRBV6-6

CDR3: CASSQDSSPFGQYF
J: TRBJ2-7
V: TRBV4-3

CDR3: CASSYDSSYNEQFF
J: TRBJ2-1
V: TRBV6-2/TRBV6-3

CDR3: CSARDRHSSYEQYF
J: TRBJ2-7
V: TRBV20-1

CDR3: CASSSGTASTDTQYF
J: TRBJ2-3
V: TRBV2

CDR3: CASSLESDRGRRDTQYF
J: TRBJ2-3
V: TRBV11-2

CDR3: CASSYESVEQFF
J: TRBJ2-1
V: TRBV6-2/TRBV6-3

CDR3: CASSRAGGIRKETQYF
J: TRBJ2-5
V: TRBV23-1

CDR3: CASSQDSGWELFF
J: TRBJ1-4
V: TRBV4-3

CDR3: CASSETSGGAWAEQFF
J: TRBJ2-1
V: TRBV25-1

CDR3: CASRATGGVYEQYF
J: TRBJ2-7
V: TRBV28

CDR3: CATSDLHVGSASGEQFF
J: TRBJ2-1
V: TRBV24-1

CDR3: CASSQYGTKQFF
J: TRBJ2-1
V: TRBV4-3

CDR3: CASSPATFSYEQYF
J: TRBJ2-7
V: TRBV7-9

CDR3: CASSLGGRTYEQYF
J: TRBJ2-7
V: TRBV7-9

CDR3: CASLTQGGRNTGELFF
J: TRBJ2-2
V: TRBV7-9

CDR3: CASSLEIGGTGELFF
J: TRBJ2-2
V: TRBV28

CDR3: CSVEGGSGSRNYNEQFF
J: TRBJ2-1
V: TRBV29-1

CDR3: CASSEYRSDEQYF
J: TRBJ2-7
V: TRBV25-1

CDR3: CASSATPDRPNQPQHF
J: TRBJ1-5
V: TRBV6-1

CDR3: CASSPRGLDTQYF
J: TRBJ2-3
V: TRBV13

CDR3: CASSVDLGANEQYF
J: TRBJ2-7
V: TRBV9

CDR3: CAISESYGGTNNEQFF
J: TRBJ2-1
V: TRBV10-3